This T cell receptor beta chain is drawn from a study of graft-versus-host responses after intestinal transplantation. Background on the study: Recipients were given multivisceral, liver-intestinal, or isolated intestinal transplants. After anti-thymocyte globulin induction, recipients took tacrolimus and steroids for roughly three years. Study results and caveats: The recipient marrow held GvH clones, and some of them showed up first in ileum or blood.

Germline values: CDR1 SGHRS, CDR2 YFSETQ. The CDR3 length is 15 residues. With 3 bases clipped from V and 2 bases from J, the junction kept 5 bases outside the gene matches. Measured with immunoSEQ multiplex PCR; TCRdb has only the in-frame clones, and not every one. This sample yields about 93,000 clones, of which 85% to 95% are seen a single time; roughly 0.5% belongs to the top ten. In regard to this clone: The target antigen is unknown.

The chain has TRBV5-1 and TRBJ2-1, with TRBD1 matching over 7 bases. Sequences were derived from unstimulated CD8+ T cells sorted from spleen or lymph node cells, sampled before intestinal transplant. The sequence was obtained from a human donor who received an intestinal transplant. As DNA, the CDR3 is TGCGCCAGCAGCTACCGGGACAGAACCTACAATGAGCAGTTCTTC. This gives the protein CASSYRDRTYNEQFF. The full variable domain, in which reference TRBV5-1 and TRBJ2-1 provide the parts outside the CDR3, is KAGVTQTPRYLIKTRGQQVTLSCSPISGHRSVSWYQQTPGQGLQFLFEYFSETQRNKGNFPGRFSGRQFSNSRSEMNVSTLELGDSALYLCASSYRDRTYNEQFFGPGTRLTVL.